This T cell receptor beta chain was obtained from a study of shared clonotypes between healthy human individuals. DNA input for the unsorted PBMC replicate PCRs was around 0.3 ug, 30,000 or so T cell genomes. Measured with immunoSEQ multiplex PCR; TCRdb has only the in-frame clones, and not every one. The table has about 87,000 clones, about 45% seen once; the top ten hold less than 15%. This CDR3 has 13 residues. The V end was cut by 2 bases, the J end by 8 bases, with 12 bases between. Germline assignment: CDR1 SGHTA and CDR2 FQGTGA. This clone was observed a handful of times. Its cognate antigen is unknown. Study-level findings and limits: Among donors, the sharing of clonotypes was expected to be influenced by sequencing depth.

The sample comprised PBMCs. The chain combines TRBV7-3 with TRBJ1-2; D perhaps matches TRBD1 (5 bases). The receptor was derived from a middle-aged woman in good health. Some clones in this sample may be carry-over from other donors' samples. This CDR3 is CASSLGPREGYTF. CDR3 DNA sequence: TGTGCCAGCAGCTTAGGCCCCAGGGAAGGCTACACCTTC.